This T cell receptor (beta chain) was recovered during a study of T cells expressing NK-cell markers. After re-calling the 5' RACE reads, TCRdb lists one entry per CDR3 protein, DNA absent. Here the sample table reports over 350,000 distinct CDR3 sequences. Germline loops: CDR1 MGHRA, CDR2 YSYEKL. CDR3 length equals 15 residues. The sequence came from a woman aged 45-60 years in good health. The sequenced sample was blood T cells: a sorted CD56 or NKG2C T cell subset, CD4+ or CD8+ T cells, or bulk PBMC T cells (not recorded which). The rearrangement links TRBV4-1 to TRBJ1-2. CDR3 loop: CASSQDGRANYGYTF.